This TCR beta chain was obtained from a study of shared clonotypes between healthy human individuals. At a deep level, the assay was run. Sequencing used immunoSEQ multiplex PCR; TCRdb keeps in-frame clones, though not all of them. The repertoire includes about 2.4 million clones, more than 90% of them detected once, and around 0.15% sits in the top ten. The source material was naive CD4+ T cells sorted from blood. Subset described: CD45RA+ positively selected. The TCR originated in a man aged 18 to 29 in good health.

The CDR3 reads CSVEELYNYGYTF. The CDR3 nucleotides are TGCAGCGTTGAGGAGCTCTATAACTATGGCTACACCTTC. The rearrangement uses TRBV29-1 and TRBJ1-2; D is undetermined. This CDR3 contains 13 residues. The V end lost 3 bases, the J end lost 1 base, and 9 bases lay between the germline ends. Germline CDR1 is SQVTM and CDR2 is ANQGSEA.